These 2 T cell receptor beta chains share one sample of origin, sequenced in a study of T cells after yellow fever vaccination. TCRdb itself ran the 5' RACE reads through MiXCR, one entry per CDR3 protein. Among about 73,000 distinct CDR3 sequences listed, almost 8% were seen once. This specimen consisted of CD8+ T cells sorted from PBMCs, obtained on the day of the yellow fever booster vaccination. These receptor sequences come from a man younger than 40 who received the YFV17D yellow fever vaccine.

This clonotype was picked up a small number of times. The rearrangement joins TRBV7-2 to TRBJ2-5; no definite D call. The CDR3 length is 16 residues. Germline V CDR1 and CDR2: SGHTA, FQGNSA. The V end lost 1 base, the J end lost 0 bases, and 12 bases lay between the germline ends. The CDR3 is CASSLVGGDYQETQYF. In nucleotides, the CDR3 is TGTGCCAGCAGCTTAGTGGGTGGGGATTACCAAGAGACCCAGTACTTC.

The rearrangement links TRBV4-3 to TRBJ2-2, with D possibly TRBD1 on 5 matching bases. Germline V gene lookup returns CDR1 LGHNA and CDR2 YSLEER. The V end was cut by 0 bases, the J end by 8 bases, with 13 bases between. The CDR3 contains 15 residues. In DNA form, the CDR3 reads TGCGCCAGCAGCCAAGATCAGGCAGGGTCAGGGGAGCTGTTTTTT. Residues: CASSQDQAGSGELFF.